Listed here are 27 T cell receptor beta chains from one sample, sequenced in a study of radiation and T cells in renal cell carcinoma (dated by TCRdb to 2020 to 2022). The library was built by means of the immunoSEQ multiplex PCR assay. TCRdb retrieved this table from immuneACCESS and kept in-frame rearrangements only. Not all clones are present; in checked studies, unresolved V genes account for under half, and no reason is known for the remainder. This sample lists 150,000 to 200,000 clones; about 87% were detected once. Around 11% of the sample comes from the top ten. Taken with the paper, the label for time point translates to: blood 4 weeks post-SBRT, at nephrectomy. This sample's treatment or condition label indicates: 15 Gy SBRT to primary tumor, nephrectomy 4 weeks later. The sample here was blood, taken from a patient whose treatment included radiotherapy and nephrectomy. The receptors were gathered from a woman aged 45-65 years with renal cell carcinoma.

As to this clone: This likely comes from a read error, as the CDR3 has no conserved phenylalanine or tryptophan at its end. It is unclear where the CDR3 begins or ends on the DNA, so no DNA is shown, and the CDR3 is as TCRdb lists it. The chain uses TRBV2 and TRBJ1-2; the table's D call of TRBD1 was not tested on the DNA. Ends included, the CDR3 has 12 residues. From germline, CDR1 is SNHLY and CDR2 FYNNEI. CDR3 in amino acids: CASSEGFRGFKI.

This clone was observed a handful of times. The V call is TRBV7-2, the J call TRBJ1-1; unclear D gene. From germline, CDR1 is SGHTA and CDR2 FQGNSA. Trimming cost V 8 bases and J 7 bases, with 20 bases left between them. The CDR3 spans 14 residues. CDR3 residues: CASLAEPASGEAFF. DNA for the CDR3: TGTGCCAGCCTAGCTGAACCCGCCAGTGGTGAAGCTTTCTTT. Looking up the rest from reference TRBV7-2 and TRBJ1-1 gives the full variable domain: GAGVSQSPSNKVTEKGKDVELRCDPISGHTALYWYRQSLGQGLEFLIYFQGNSAPDKSGLPSDRFSAERTGGSVSTLTIQRTQQEDSAVYLCASLAEPASGEAFFGQGTRLTVV.

V gene TRBV9 combines with J gene TRBJ2-7; 8 bases match TRBD1. V shed 0 bases, J shed 6 bases, and the junction held 5 bases outside the gene matches. CDR1 and CDR2 (germline): SGDLS, YYNGEE. This CDR3 is 14 amino acids long. The CDR3 sequence: CASSVDRGNREQYF. As DNA, the CDR3 is TGTGCCAGCAGCGTAGACAGGGGGAATCGCGAGCAGTACTTC.

This rearrangement joins TRBV11-2 to TRBJ2-5; 7 nucleotides agree with TRBD2. The J segment lost 2 bases and the V segment lost 5 bases, leaving 11 bases of the junction unmatched. This CDR3 is 16 amino acids long. The germline V gene encodes CDR1 SGHAT and CDR2 FQNNGV. DNA for the CDR3: TGTGCCAGCAGCAAAAGGGCTAGCGGTTTGCAAGAGACCCAGTACTTC. Translated: CASSKRASGLQETQYF.

V gene TRBV2 combines with J gene TRBJ1-1; D gene unclear. Per germline, CDR1 SNHLY and CDR2 FYNNEI. There are 14 residues in the CDR3. Trimming stripped 6 bases from V and 6 bases from J, with 17 bases between. The chain's CDR3 is CASRLDPEYAEAFF. The CDR3 DNA reads as TGTGCCAGCAGGCTCGACCCCGAGTACGCTGAAGCTTTCTTT.

This clone was picked up one time. In nucleotides, the CDR3 is TGTGCCAGCAGCTTACTTATTAGGGAGCCCCAGCATTTT. It is translated as CASSLLIREPQHF. The chain is built from TRBV7-2 and TRBJ1-5, with D unclear. With 2 bases removed from V and 8 bases from J, the gap between germline ends came to 10 bases. The CDR3 sequence is 13 residues long. Germline V lookup: CDR1 SGHTA, CDR2 FQGNSA.

The chain employs TRBV18 and TRBJ1-1; TRBD1 is a possible D gene (6 bases). V gave up 4 bases and J gave up 0 bases, with 12 bases separating them. This CDR3 is built from 15 residues. Germline V gene lookup returns CDR1 KGHSH and CDR2 LQKENI. CDR3 loop: CASSRRDIMNTEAFF. In DNA form, the CDR3 reads TGTGCCAGCTCACGCCGGGACATAATGAACACTGAAGCTTTCTTT.

The genes are TRBV2 and TRBJ2-5; unclear D gene. V was clipped by 8 bases and J by 3 bases, with 16 bases between them. Germline CDR1 is SNHLY and CDR2 is FYNNEI. The CDR3 sequence is 14 residues long. The DNA of the CDR3 is TGTGCCAGCGCCCCCGGGCCGAGAGAAGAGACCCAGTACTTC. This codes for CASAPGPREETQYF.

The chain links TRBV2 to TRBJ1-2; D is ambiguous. Germline values: CDR1 SNHLY, CDR2 FYNNEI. This CDR3 is built from 11 residues. V was cut by 5 bases and J by 5 bases, with 6 bases left in between. DNA of the CDR3: TGTGCCAGCAGTCGGGATTATGGCTACACCTTC. Translated: CASSRDYGYTF. Filled out from reference TRBV2 and TRBJ1-2, the complete variable domain reads EPEVTQTPSHQVTQMGQEVILRCVPISNHLYFYWYRQILGQKVEFLVSFYNNEISEKSEIFDDQFSVERPDGSNFTLKIRSTKLEDSAMYFCASSRDYGYTFGSGTRLTVV.

This clone was observed once. V usage is TRBV18 and J usage is TRBJ1-1; TRBD1 aligns across 8 bases. Trimming cost V 5 bases and J 8 bases; bases outside gene matches: 13. In germline, CDR1 is KGHSH, CDR2 LQKENI. The CDR3 spans 15 residues. CDR3 loop: CASSGRTGPFNEAFF. CDR3 coding DNA: TGTGCCAGCTCAGGACGGACAGGGCCTTTTAACGAAGCTTTCTTT.

A few counts support this clone. V is TRBV29-1 and J is TRBJ2-5; 10 nucleotides match TRBD2. J lost 5 bases, V lost 6 bases, and 9 bases had no gene match. CDR1 and CDR2 (germline): SQVTM, ANQGSEA. The CDR3 has 14 amino acids. This CDR3 is CSVGGAGGLETQYF. The DNA of the CDR3 is TGCAGCGTGGGAGGAGCGGGGGGGCTGGAGACCCAGTACTTC.

This rearrangement joins TRBV9 to TRBJ2-3; D call uncertain. This CDR3 has 13 amino acids. CDR1 is SGDLS, CDR2 YYNGEE, per germline. Trimming left V 0 bases short and J 6 bases short, with 8 bases between. Here the CDR3 reads CASSVGRVDTQYF. The CDR3 nucleotides read TGTGCCAGCAGCGTAGGTAGGGTGGATACGCAGTATTTT.

The genes are TRBV16 and TRBJ2-1; 7 bases are shared with TRBD2. The CDR3 is 15 residues long. J gave up 0 bases and V 2 bases, and 1 base lay outside the gene matches. The V gene's germline CDR1 is KGHSY and CDR2 FQNENV. CDR3 nucleotide sequence: TGTGCCAGCAGCCAAGGGGGGGGCTCCTACAATGAGCAGTTCTTC. Encoded protein: CASSQGGGSYNEQFF.

V usage is TRBV7-3 and J usage is TRBJ2-1; 11 nucleotides line up with TRBD2. Looked up from germline, CDR1 is SGHTA and CDR2 is FQGTGA. Germline trimming cut 0 bases from V and 6 bases from J; bases unmatched to any gene: 4. The CDR3 runs to 16 residues. CDR3 amino acids: CASSLTGTSGSNEQFF. The CDR3 bases are TGTGCCAGCAGCTTAACGGGGACTAGCGGAAGCAATGAGCAGTTCTTC.

The chain employs TRBV2 and TRBJ1-2; maybe TRBD1 (6 bases). From germline, CDR1 is SNHLY and CDR2 FYNNEI. The CDR3 spans 14 residues. Trimming pared 1 base from V and 4 bases from J, leaving 10 bases between. CDR3 sequence (DNA): TGTGCCAGCAGTGAAGGTCCAGGGGTCTATGGCTACACCTTC. Translated, it gives CASSEGPGVYGYTF.

The sample holds a few counts of this clone. The V and J genes are TRBV28 and TRBJ1-1; D is unresolved. V gave up 7 bases and J gave up 0 bases, with 9 bases separating them. The length of the CDR3 is 13 residues. The germline CDR1 and CDR2 sequences are MDHEN and SYDVKM. The chain's CDR3 is CASTGPMNTEAFF. DNA of the CDR3: TGTGCCAGCACGGGTCCAATGAACACTGAAGCTTTCTTT.

The V gene is TRBV6-1, the J gene TRBJ1-1; the D gene is possibly TRBD1 (6 bases). With 4 bases removed from V and 4 bases from J, the gap between germline ends came to 13 bases. CDR3 length: 14 amino acids. The V gene's germline CDR1 is MNHNS and CDR2 SASEGT. CDR3 amino acids: CASSGTRGATEAFF. The CDR3 DNA is TGTGCCAGCAGTGGAACACGGGGGGCCACTGAAGCTTTCTTT.

This chain's CDR3 is CASSFGHRGIDIQYF. The CDR3 nucleotides read TGCGCCAGCAGCTTCGGTCACAGGGGGATTGACATTCAGTACTTC. The rearrangement joins TRBV5-1 to TRBJ2-4; 8 positions agree with TRBD1. This CDR3 region has 15 residues. Germline-derived CDR1 and CDR2 are SGHRS and YFSETQ. J was trimmed by 8 bases and V by 2 bases; bases with no gene match: 9.

This chain links TRBV7-2 with TRBJ1-1, with 8 bases matching TRBD1. The V segment lost 5 bases and the J segment 4 bases; nucleotides outside the gene matches: 9. This CDR3 region has 15 residues. Germline V CDR1 and CDR2: SGHTA, FQGNSA. The CDR3 DNA follows: TGTGCCAGCAGCCTAGTTACAGGGGGGAGCACTGAAGCTTTCTTT. Protein sequence: CASSLVTGGSTEAFF.

The chain carries TRBV19 and TRBJ2-7; TRBD1 agrees at 7 bases. The CDR3 is 14 amino acids. Per the germline V gene, CDR1 is LNHDA and CDR2 is SQIVND (reference sequence). Trimming removed 1 base from V and 2 bases from J; junction bases left unmatched: 2. DNA for the CDR3: TGTGCCAGTAGTATAGGGCAGGGGGCCTACGAGCAGTACTTC. Translated: CASSIGQGAYEQYF.

The V call is TRBV18, the J call TRBJ1-1; D is unclear. The CDR3 covers 12 residues. Trimming left V 3 bases short and J 5 bases short, with 7 bases between. Germline V lookup: CDR1 KGHSH, CDR2 LQKENI. CDR3 bases: TGTGCCAGCTCACCGGGAATGACTGAAGCTTTCTTT. Amino acids: CASSPGMTEAFF. Combining the CDR3 with reference TRBV18 and TRBJ1-1 gives the whole variable domain NAGVMQNPRHLVRRRGQEARLRCSPMKGHSHVYWYRQLPEEGLKFMVYLQKENIIDESGMPKERFSAEFPKEGPSILRIQQVVRGDSAAYFCASSPGMTEAFFGQGTRLTVV.

This sequence joins TRBV9 and TRBJ1-6; the D is unclear. V was cut by 4 bases and J by 2 bases, with 7 bases left in between. CDR3 length: 14 residues. Per the germline V gene, CDR1 is SGDLS and CDR2 is YYNGEE. CDR3 DNA: TGTGCCAGCAGCTCCCTGCCCTATAATTCACCCCTCCACTTT. It encodes CASSSLPYNSPLHF.

The chain links TRBV10-3 to TRBJ2-3, with no clear D. CDR3 size: 13 residues. The germline V gene encodes CDR1 ENHRY and CDR2 SYGVKD. V lost 3 bases and J 1 base, leaving 5 bases between the germline ends. For the CDR3, the DNA is TGTGCCATCAGTGATGGAGGCACAGATACGCAGTATTTT. Translation gives CAISDGGTDTQYF.

In nucleotides, the CDR3 is TGTGCCTCCCCGGGACAGGGCTCTGGCTACACCTTC. Translated: CASPGQGSGYTF. The V and J genes are TRBV30 and TRBJ1-2, with 9 positions matching TRBD1. Germline CDR1 GTSNPN, CDR2 SVGIG (reference sequence). Trimming at V came to 7 bases and at J to 7 bases, leaving 7 bases not matched to a gene. The CDR3 length is 12 residues. Supplemented by reference TRBV30 and TRBJ1-2, the full variable domain reads SQTIHQWPATLVQPVGSPLSLECTVEGTSNPNLYWYRQAAGRGLQLLFYSVGIGQISSEVPQNLSASRPQDRQFILSSKKLLLSDSGFYLCASPGQGSGYTFGSGTRLTVV.

The chain uses TRBV7-9 and TRBJ2-5; D is ambiguous. CDR3 length: 14 amino acids. CDR1 is SEHNR and CDR2 is FQNEAQ in the germline V gene (reference sequence). V lost 1 base to trimming and J lost 2 bases, with 8 bases between them. The CDR3 loop is CASSLVGVQETQYF. For the CDR3, the DNA is TGTGCCAGCAGCTTAGTTGGGGTTCAAGAGACCCAGTACTTC.

The chain is built from TRBV7-9 and TRBJ1-2, with D unresolved. The V gene lost 1 base and the J gene lost 4 bases, with 10 bases spanning the gap. This CDR3 comprises 14 residues. The V gene's germline CDR1 is SEHNR and CDR2 FQNEAQ (reference sequence). The CDR3 DNA sequence: TGTGCCAGCAGCTTAGGCGGAGGGAGCTATGGCTACACCTTC. It specifies CASSLGGGSYGYTF.

V usage is TRBV7-9 and J usage is TRBJ2-7; D perhaps matches TRBD2 (5 bases). Germline CDR1 is SEHNR and CDR2 is FQNEAQ (reference sequence). Trimming removed 5 bases at V and 5 bases at J, with 19 bases between. The CDR3 is 15 amino acids. CDR3 in DNA: TGTGCCAGCAGCCCCGGACTTTTCCTCAGGAACGAGCAGTACTTC. Its protein is CASSPGLFLRNEQYF.